The clone carrying this TCR beta chain was picked up a small number of times. These data belong to a study of blood T cells in healthy people across ages. A sample-barcoded 5' primer and a J-beta primer mix were used in a second PCR of roughly 6 to 11 cycles. A template-switch adaptor containing 12 random nucleotides labeled each cDNA molecule. Via MiXCR, TCRdb re-called the 5' RACE reads, giving one row per CDR3 protein. The sample lists more than 650,000 distinct CDR3 sequences, 22% occurring once. V dropped 0 bases and J dropped 11; count of bases not matched to a gene: 6. The CDR3 has 14 residues. Germline V CDR1 and CDR2: DFQATT, SNEGSKA (reference sequence).

V is TRBV20-1 and J is TRBJ1-4, with 10 bases fitting TRBD1. The sequenced sample consisted of blood. The origin of this receptor is a man between 65 and 85 years old in good health. This chain's CDR3 is CSAREGQGTWKLFF. The CDR3 DNA reads TGCAGTGCTAGAGAGGGACAGGGGACGTGGAAACTGTTTTTT.